Each of the 23 T cell receptor beta chains below was sequenced from the same sample in a study of long-term antiretroviral therapy in people with HIV. Sequencing used immunoSEQ v3.0 at survey level. The repertoire was sequenced with immunoSEQ multiplex PCR; TCRdb's copy has only in-frame clones and lacks some. The profile covers almost 30,000 clones, with 75% to 90% appearing a single time and roughly 8.6% taken by the ten largest. Sequenced material: unsorted PBMCs, taken 3.2 years before starting antiretroviral therapy. These receptors were collected from a man aged 45-60 years with HIV.

The genes are TRBV6-6 and TRBJ2-3, with D tentatively TRBD2 (6 bases). V lost 4 bases and J 2 bases, leaving 10 bases between the germline ends. The CDR3 has 14 residues. Germline CDR1 and CDR2: MNHNY and SVGAGI (reference sequence). In DNA form, the CDR3 reads TGTGCCAGCAGTTCGGGGACTTTCACAGATACGCAGTATTTT. It encodes CASSSGTFTDTQYF.

This rearrangement joins TRBV19 to TRBJ2-7, with D perhaps matching TRBD1 or TRBD2 (5 bases each). This CDR3 contains 14 residues. The V gene's germline CDR1 is LNHDA and CDR2 SQIVND (reference sequence). Trimming removed 4 bases from V and 1 base from J, with 11 bases in between. CDR3 residues: CASSSWDGSYEQYF. DNA for the CDR3: TGTGCCAGTAGTAGCTGGGACGGTTCCTACGAGCAGTACTTC.

The rearrangement uses TRBV11-2 and TRBJ2-7; D is perhaps TRBD2 (5 bases). CDR3 length: 12 amino acids. CDR1 SGHAT and CDR2 FQNNGV come from the germline V gene. The V end was cut by 8 bases, the J end by 4 bases, with 12 bases between. CDR3 DNA: TGTGCCAGCGGACTCGCCGGATACGAGCAGTACTTC. Its protein product is CASGLAGYEQYF.

The CDR3 nucleotides read TGTGCCATCAGTGGAGGGGGGGAGGCTGGAAACACCATATATTTT. Amino acid sequence: CAISGGGEAGNTIYF. The chain employs TRBV10-3 and TRBJ1-3, with D perhaps matching TRBD1 (6 bases). Trimming shortened V by 4 bases and J by 2 bases, and 12 bases separated the two germline ends. The CDR3 runs 15 residues. Germline V gene sequence: CDR1 ENHRY, CDR2 SYGVKD.

The chain couples TRBV2 to TRBJ1-3, with a possible D match to TRBD1 (6 bases). The CDR3 runs 15 residues. Germline CDR1 reads SNHLY; CDR2 reads FYNNEI. Trimming stripped 6 bases from V and 4 bases from J, with 16 bases between. As DNA, the CDR3 is TGTGCCAGCAGGAGCGGGGGGGCGAGCGGAAACACCATATATTTT. It encodes CASRSGGASGNTIYF. Using reference TRBV2 and TRBJ1-3 for the parts outside the CDR3, the full variable domain is EPEVTQTPSHQVTQMGQEVILRCVPISNHLYFYWYRQILGQKVEFLVSFYNNEISEKSEIFDDQFSVERPDGSNFTLKIRSTKLEDSAMYFCASRSGGASGNTIYFGEGSWLTVV.

The gene calls are TRBV29-1 and TRBJ2-7, with unresolved D. The V end was cut by 5 bases, the J end by 5 bases, with 13 bases between. The germline V gene encodes CDR1 SQVTM and CDR2 ANQGSEA. The CDR3 contains 12 residues. The CDR3 sequence is CSVSRSLDEQYF. The DNA for the CDR3 is TGCAGCGTTTCTCGCAGTTTGGACGAGCAGTACTTC.

Worth noting for this clone: Other DNA sequences in the sample encode the same CDR3. The chain joins TRBV19 to TRBJ1-6; a weak D match, TRBD1 (5 bases). The CDR3 spans 13 residues. Germline-derived CDR1 and CDR2 are LNHDA and SQIVND (reference sequence). The germline V and J ends were trimmed by 6 bases and 2 bases, with 5 bases remaining between them. This CDR3 is CASRDTYNSPLHF. In DNA form, the CDR3 reads TGTGCCAGTAGGGACACCTATAATTCACCCCTCCACTTT. The entire variable domain, with the rest obtained from reference TRBV19 and TRBJ1-6, is as follows: DGGITQSPKYLFRKEGQNVTLSCEQNLNHDAMYWYRQDPGQGLRLIYYSQIVNDFQKGDIAEGYSVSREKKESFPLTVTSAQKNPTAFYLCASRDTYNSPLHFGNGTRLTVT.

The chain employs TRBV23-1 and TRBJ2-2, with 7 bases lining up with TRBD2. TRBV23-1 is known as an ORF, though its function is uncertain. Trimming removed 0 bases from V and 6 bases from J; junction bases left unmatched: 4. The CDR3 consists of 15 residues. The chain's CDR3 is CASSQSKAGSGELFF. The CDR3 DNA reads as TGCGCCAGCAGTCAATCCAAAGCGGGGTCCGGGGAGCTGTTTTTT.

The chain carries TRBV6-6 and TRBJ2-3; D ambiguous. This CDR3 spans 15 amino acids. Between the trimmed V and J ends, which lost 0 bases and 3 bases, there was a span of 10 bases. Germline lookup yields CDR1 MNHNY and CDR2 SVGAGI (reference sequence). The CDR3 protein is CASSYSGAKTDTQYF. The CDR3 coding sequence is TGTGCCAGCAGTTACTCGGGCGCCAAAACAGATACGCAGTATTTT.

The chain employs TRBV19 and TRBJ1-1; 12 bases match TRBD1. The CDR3 length is 15 residues. Looked up from germline, CDR1 is LNHDA and CDR2 is SQIVND (reference sequence). J gave up 7 bases and V 4 bases, and 7 bases lay outside the gene matches. The DNA of the CDR3 is TGTGCCAGTAGTACTCCGGGACAGGGGGCGGTTGAAGCTTTCTTT. It encodes CASSTPGQGAVEAFF.

This clone has only one observation. The chain has TRBV9 and TRBJ1-1; TRBD1 might be the D (6 bases). Germline V gene lookup returns CDR1 SGDLS and CDR2 YYNGEE. With 0 bases removed from V and 5 bases from J, the gap between germline ends came to 11 bases. This CDR3 region has 14 residues. This CDR3 reads CASSVEGRGTEAFF. Here the CDR3 DNA reads TGTGCCAGCAGCGTAGAGGGGAGGGGGACTGAAGCTTTCTTT.

The CDR3 DNA reads TGTGCCAGCAGCACCGAACCCCGGCGGGACACTGAAGCTTTCTTT. This sequence encodes CASSTEPRRDTEAFF. The chain joins TRBV9 to TRBJ1-1; D ambiguous. The CDR3 runs to 15 residues. CDR1 and CDR2 (germline): SGDLS, YYNGEE. The V end lost 4 bases, the J end lost 3 bases, and 16 bases lay between the germline ends.

V usage is TRBV27 and J usage is TRBJ2-1, with 10 bases identical to TRBD2. In germline, CDR1 is MNHEY, CDR2 SMNVEV (reference sequence). The CDR3 contains 16 residues. With V trimmed by 3 bases and J by 0 bases, 2 bases remained unmatched. The CDR3 is CASSFSSGSSYNEQFF. The CDR3 DNA follows: TGTGCCAGCAGTTTTTCTAGCGGGAGCTCCTACAATGAGCAGTTCTTC.

The chain carries TRBV19 and TRBJ2-1; 9 bases are a match to TRBD2. J gave up 5 bases and V 3 bases, and 11 bases lay outside the gene matches. Germline CDR1 reads LNHDA; CDR2 reads SQIVND (reference sequence). This CDR3 is 17 amino acids long. CDR3 protein: CASSIYGSGSNNNEQFF. Here the CDR3 DNA reads TGTGCCAGTAGTATTTATGGTAGCGGGAGTAACAACAATGAGCAGTTCTTC.

In its sample, this clone was seen once. The rearrangement joins TRBV18 to TRBJ2-3, with D possibly TRBD1 on 5 matching bases. Germline V CDR1 and CDR2: KGHSH, LQKENI. Deletions cut 3 bases from V and 2 bases from J, with 12 bases between. This CDR3 comprises 15 residues. The chain's CDR3 is CASSPLGDDTDTQYF. CDR3 in DNA: TGTGCCAGCTCACCCCTAGGGGATGACACAGATACGCAGTATTTT.

The chain couples TRBV7-9 to TRBJ2-7; 7 bases agree with TRBD1. The length of the CDR3 is 15 residues. V lost 4 bases, J lost 2 bases, and 8 bases stayed unmatched. Germline-derived CDR1 and CDR2 are SEHNR and FQNEAQ (reference sequence). In DNA form, the CDR3 reads TGTGCCAGCAGCTGGGCAGGGGACAGAACCTACGAGCAGTACTTC. Protein product: CASSWAGDRTYEQYF.

This clone turned up a few times. The genes are TRBV25-1 and TRBJ2-7; D unresolved. Germline loops: CDR1 MGHDK, CDR2 SYGVNS. The CDR3 is 13 amino acids. V was pared by 2 bases and J by 3 bases, with 8 bases between. CDR3 bases: TGTGCCAGCAGTGAAAATTCAGACTACGAGCAGTACTTC. Residues: CASSENSDYEQYF.

The chain links TRBV27 to TRBJ2-3; D is ambiguous. Between the trimmed V and J ends, which lost 4 bases and 8 bases, there was a span of 7 bases. This CDR3 comprises 11 residues. Germline assignment: CDR1 MNHEY and CDR2 SMNVEV (reference sequence). This CDR3 is CASSSFSTQYF. In DNA form, the CDR3 reads TGTGCCAGCAGTTCATTTTCTACGCAGTATTTT.

The CDR3 here is CASSSGIAGGYTDTQYF. CDR3 in DNA: TGTGCCAGCAGCTCCGGGATAGCGGGAGGCTACACAGATACGCAGTATTTT. The genes are TRBV7-9 and TRBJ2-3; TRBD2 aligns across 10 bases. V lost 4 bases and J lost 2; bases outside the gene matches: 9. Germline loops: CDR1 SEHNR, CDR2 FQNEAQ (reference sequence). The CDR3 runs to 17 residues.

The chain carries TRBV5-4 and TRBJ1-4; 8 bases are a match to TRBD1. Per germline, CDR1 SGHNT and CDR2 YYREEE (reference sequence). With 3 bases clipped from V and 7 bases from J, the junction kept 5 bases outside the gene matches. The CDR3 runs 14 residues. The CDR3 sequence is CASSSGTGPEKLFF. The CDR3, as DNA: TGTGCCAGCAGCTCCGGGACAGGTCCTGAAAAACTGTTTTTT.

Turning to this clone: Mismatch with germline at one junction end may stem from a read error. The DNA of the CDR3 is TGTGCCACCAACCCTGGGCAGCACCCCTTT. It encodes CATNPGQHPF. The chain joins TRBV7-8 to TRBJ1-1; D is unclear. Germline values: CDR1 SGHVS, CDR2 FQNEAQ. The CDR3 is 10 residues long.

The rearrangement links TRBV28 to TRBJ1-2, with D uncertain. The germline V gene has CDR1 MDHEN and CDR2 SYDVKM. The V end lost 5 bases, the J end lost 8 bases, and 12 bases lay between the germline ends. The CDR3 is made up of 12 amino acids. CDR3 sequence reads: CASSGAHEGYTF. The CDR3 coding sequence is TGTGCCAGCAGTGGCGCGCACGAAGGCTACACCTTC.

V gene TRBV5-1 combines with J gene TRBJ2-1; D is undetermined. Trimming shortened V by 4 bases and J by 7 bases, and 18 bases separated the two germline ends. The CDR3 loop spans 15 amino acids. Germline values: CDR1 SGHRS, CDR2 YFSETQ. The CDR3: CASSPRILSMNEQFF. CDR3 in DNA: TGCGCCAGCAGCCCACGGATATTGAGTATGAATGAGCAGTTCTTC.